This T cell receptor (beta chain) was documented in a study of cytomegalovirus exposure and HLA in healthy donors. This CDR3 spans 16 amino acids. V trimming: 0 bases; J trimming: 4 bases; junction bases outside the gene matches: 3. From germline, CDR1 is SGHRS and CDR2 YFSETQ. Sequencing was performed with immunoSEQ multiplex PCR; in TCRdb, only in-frame clones are kept and a portion is missing. The sample shows under 150,000 clones, around nine tenths of them seen only once. The chain employs TRBV5-1 and TRBJ2-5; 13 bases align to TRBD2. This receptor was taken from a man aged 18-30 years in good health and CMV-seropositive. The specimen sequenced was PBMCs. The CDR3 nucleotides read TGCGCCAGCAGCTTGGGACTAGCGGGAGGAGGAGAGACCCAGTACTTC. This translates into CASSLGLAGGGETQYF.